This T cell receptor beta chain is drawn from a study of blood T cell repertoires in COVID-19 (dated by TCRdb to the early 2020s). Describing the broader study: The collaborator samples originated in the United States, Italy and Spain and spanned the acute and convalescent phases of COVID-19. Samples were obtained from the ongoing ImmuneRACE study (first 160 participants) and from about 1,300 subjects provided by 6 global collaborators. The repertoires were released in a freely available public database meant as a resource for research on the immune response to SARS-CoV-2. Where HLA class I and class II types were available, the types were taken from metadata supplied by the sample provider, not from assay-based typing. The dataset comprised deeply sampled blood TCRbeta repertoires from subjects exposed to, actively infected with, or recovered from COVID-19. The material from the prospective study consisted of cDNA or gDNA derived from T cells, B-cell-depleted T cells, or PBMCs. Nearly every sample came with metadata listing a de-identified subject ID, COVID-19 status, age in years and sex.

Worth noting for this clone: Its antigen remains unidentified. Base qualities are missing; no much larger clone stands one base away.

One collaborating source in Seattle enrolled patients during active infection and followed them longitudinally through the course of disease. The collaborating institutions used their own protocols to collect whole blood in K2EDTA tubes. For TCRbeta analysis, collaborators shipped samples in one of three forms: frozen whole blood, isolated PBMCs, or DNA extracted from either of those sample types. The immunoSEQ Assay, a bias-controlled multiplex PCR, was used to amplify TCRbeta CDR3 regions from genomic DNA. The authors' pipeline ran thus. Within the assay, amplification of reference gene primers was used to estimate how many nucleated cells each sample contained. Sequence reads were collapsed and filtered to measure the absolute abundance of every unique TCRbeta CDR3 rearrangement. Productive Simpson clonality was computed per sample as the square root of Simpson's diversity index over productive rearrangements. The table was pulled from immuneACCESS by TCRdb, which kept in-frame rearrangements only. Such tables lose some clones; where checked, under half of the loss comes from unresolved V genes, and the rest has no known cause. The DNA gave D and trimming, while V, J and clone size come from that table. The sample table holds some 180,000 clones, of which over 80% were seen once. Clones ranked in the top ten supply around 7.8% of the sample.

Paper-wide results and their limitations: How much clinical and demographic metadata was included differed by source and by participant, and the metadata was provided uncurated.

The TCR comes from a woman between 55 and 75 years old with COVID-19, enrolled during active disease. Sequencing was done on a sample of peripheral blood.

This receptor carries the CDR3 CASSKAPDEKLFF. DNA sequence: TGTGCCAGCAGCAAAGCGCCGGATGAAAAACTGTTTTTT. Recombination joined TRBV21-1 with TRBJ1-4. TRBV21-1 is a pseudogene. The CDR3 covers 13 residues, taking in both the cysteine and the phenylalanine. Here the CDR3 DNA is all that survives: 39 bases in frame from base 1.